The 2 T cell receptor beta chains below all came from one sample that was sequenced in a study of human T cells and chemical hapten exposure (dated by TCRdb to about 2021). The library was built by means of RACE. Sequencing took place on a NextSeq 500. TCRdb handled the public reads itself, with Q25 trimming in fastp and clone calling in MiXCR, and kept productive beta chains. Rows merge per CDR3 protein into single entries with the most common DNA and genes. This sample gives some 89,000 distinct CDR3 sequences in total; roughly a quarter of them show up just once. The leading ten clones occupy 9% to 12% of the sample. The time point label, as the study defines it: patch test 3, about 24 weeks after DPC sensitization. Read against the paper, the sample's treatment or condition label means: therapeutic diphenylcyclopropenone sensitization with weekly scalp DPC. This sample comprised whole blood, obtained in connection with sensitization to the hapten diphenylcyclopropenone (DPC). These receptors were obtained from a man between 35 and 55 years old with alopecia areata. Some clones in this sample may be carry-over from other donors' samples.

The chain has TRBV3-1 and TRBJ2-7; 8 nucleotides agree with TRBD1. CDR1 and CDR2 from the germline V gene are LGHDT and YNNKEL (reference sequence). The CDR3 contains 15 residues. The trim removed 4 bases at V and 0 bases at J, leaving 5 bases unmatched. CDR3 sequence reads: CASSPDREFSYEQYF. CDR3 coding DNA: TGTGCCAGCAGCCCGGACAGGGAGTTCTCCTACGAGCAGTACTTC.

This clonotype was seen a handful of times. The CDR3 nucleotides are TGTGCCAGCAGGGCAAGCGGGAGGGCCGTCGACGAGCAGTACTTC. Its translation is CASRASGRAVDEQYF. V usage is TRBV4-2 and J usage is TRBJ2-7; 10 bases are a match to TRBD2. After removal of 6 bases from V and 5 bases from J, the junction contained 10 bases not matched to a gene. In germline, CDR1 is LGHNA, CDR2 YNFKEQ. The CDR3 is 15 residues long.